The T cell receptor beta chain under discussion was sequenced for a study of cytomegalovirus exposure and HLA in healthy donors. The trim removed 0 bases at V and 8 bases at J, leaving 13 bases unmatched. The CDR3 loop spans 17 amino acids. CDR1 is SGHTA and CDR2 is FQGTGA in the germline V gene. Primers for the PCR totalled 60 Vbeta and 13 Jbeta. Clones were sequenced by immunoSEQ multiplex PCR, and TCRdb holds only the in-frame ones, with some missing. The repertoire consists of 150,000 to 200,000 clones, with nearly 80% occurring once and the leading ten covering less than 8%. V gene TRBV7-3 combines with J gene TRBJ2-1, with 7 bases identical to TRBD2. Input material: PBMCs. This TCR was sampled from a man in his forties in good health and CMV-seropositive. CDR3: CASSLTAGAKDFDEQFF. The CDR3 DNA follows: TGTGCCAGCAGCTTAACTGCGGGAGCCAAGGATTTCGATGAGCAGTTCTTC.